The 21 T cell receptor beta chains in this list originate from one sample, sequenced in a study of technical replicates of blood from four donors. The table came from immunoSEQ multiplex PCR; TCRdb's copy has only in-frame clones and leaves some out. The sample holds about 97,000 clones, about 95% seen once. The sample was T cells isolated from PBMCs. Receptor source: a human donor in good health.

The V call is TRBV19, the J call TRBJ2-5; 11 nucleotides align to TRBD2. The V gene end was trimmed by 5 bases and the J gene end by 0 bases; junction bases not matched to a gene: 2. Germline V CDR1 and CDR2: LNHDA, SQIVND (reference sequence). CDR3 length: 15 residues. CDR3 nucleotides: TGTGCCAGTAGTGTGACTAGCGGGAACCAAGAGACCCAGTACTTC. This gives the protein CASSVTSGNQETQYF.

This clone was recorded only once. The chain combines TRBV18 with TRBJ1-2, with TRBD1 identical over 8 bases. Germline V gene lookup returns CDR1 KGHSH and CDR2 LQKENI. The length of the CDR3 is 15 residues. The ends lost 3 bases at V and 2 bases at J; junction bases unmatched: 5. CDR3 sequence reads: CASSPGDRKNYGYTF. DNA for the CDR3: TGTGCCAGCTCACCCGGGGACAGGAAGAACTATGGCTACACCTTC.

As DNA, the CDR3 is TGTGCCAGCAGCTCCCGGGACCCCGAAGGACTAGCGGGAGTCCTTAGCTCCTACGAGCAGTACTTC. This encodes CASSSRDPEGLAGVLSSYEQYF. The chain combines TRBV7-3 with TRBJ2-7; 13 nucleotides align to TRBD2. Germline trimming cut 4 bases from V and 0 bases from J; bases unmatched to any gene: 21. In germline, CDR1 is SGHTA, CDR2 FQGTGA. The CDR3 sequence is 22 residues long.

The chain uses TRBV14 and TRBJ1-3; no reliable D call. Trimming took off 1 base at V and 3 bases at J, with 4 bases between the two ends. The CDR3 loop spans 13 amino acids. Germline values: CDR1 SGHDN, CDR2 FVKESK. The CDR3 spells CASSQGLGNTIYF. CDR3 sequence (DNA): TGTGCCAGCAGCCAAGGTCTTGGAAACACCATATATTTT.

The gene calls are TRBV27 and TRBJ1-2, with TRBD1 identical over 10 bases. The CDR3 runs to 14 residues. The germline gives CDR1 MNHEY, CDR2 SMNVEV (reference sequence). The V gene end was trimmed by 6 bases and the J gene end by 3 bases; junction bases not matched to a gene: 4. CDR3 residues: CASRPTGGHYGYTF. In nucleotides, the CDR3 is TGTGCCAGCAGACCGACAGGGGGCCACTATGGCTACACCTTC.

DNA for the CDR3: TGTGCCAGCAGTGCCTCGATAGAGACAGGGGGATCTTACGACACCTTC. Its translation: CASSASIETGGSYDTF. V usage is TRBV9 and J usage is TRBJ1-2; 9 nucleotides align to TRBD1. The V and J ends lost 5 bases and 12 bases, in that order; junction bases with no gene match: 20. The germline V gene encodes CDR1 SGDLS and CDR2 YYNGEE. CDR3 length: 16 amino acids. Supplemented by reference TRBV9 and TRBJ1-2, the full variable domain reads DSGVTQTPKHLITATGQRVTLRCSPRSGDLSVYWYQQSLDQGLQFLIQYYNGEERAKGNILERFSAQQFPDLHSELNLSSLELGDSALYFCASSASIETGGSYDTFGSGTRLTVV.

The chain links TRBV7-3 to TRBJ2-1, with D unresolved. Germline V gene sequence: CDR1 SGHTA, CDR2 FQGTGA. The CDR3 runs to 9 residues. V gave up 4 bases and J gave up 15 bases, with 7 bases separating them. CDR3 sequence (DNA): TGTGCCAGCAGCTCCTTTCTGTTCTTC. This sequence encodes CASSSFLFF.

The chain recombines TRBV18 with TRBJ2-1; D may be TRBD2 (5 bases). The V gene's germline CDR1 is KGHSH and CDR2 LQKENI. V was cut by 5 bases and J by 0 bases, with 23 bases left in between. This CDR3 is built from 19 residues. DNA of the CDR3: TGTGCCAGCTCAACCAGACTCTTTTTTCAGCGGAGCTCCTACAATGAGCAGTTCTTC. This encodes CASSTRLFFQRSSYNEQFF.

The rearrangement joins TRBV7-2 to TRBJ1-4; D ambiguous. Germline CDR1 and CDR2: SGHTA and FQGNSA. This CDR3 contains 15 residues. Trimming removed 1 base from V and 11 bases from J, with 17 bases in between. In DNA form, the CDR3 reads TGTGCCAGCAGCTTAGTTTCTCGCGGAGTCGGGAAACTGTTTTTT. Its translation is CASSLVSRGVGKLFF.

The J gene is TRBJ1-1, the V gene TRBV6-5; the D is unclear. Germline CDR1 reads MNHEY; CDR2 reads SVGAGI. This CDR3 has 12 residues. V lost 7 bases, J lost 1 base, and 7 bases lay in between. CDR3 in amino acids: CASTAGNTEAFF. DNA of the CDR3: TGTGCCAGCACTGCAGGGAACACTGAAGCTTTCTTT.

This clone was observed once. The gene calls are TRBV15 and TRBJ1-2; the D gene is possibly TRBD1 (6 bases). With 5 bases removed from V and 8 bases from J, the gap between germline ends came to 15 bases. Germline CDR1 reads LNHNV; CDR2 reads YYDKDF (reference sequence). The CDR3 covers 13 residues. CDR3 protein: CATSSHRAGGYTF. CDR3 DNA: TGTGCCACCAGCTCACACAGGGCAGGAGGCTACACCTTC.

This chain links TRBV10-1 with TRBJ2-7; D is unresolved. There are 15 residues in the CDR3. V was cut by 3 bases and J by 4 bases, with 16 bases left in between. CDR1 and CDR2 (germline): WNHNN, SYGVQD (reference sequence). Written as DNA, the CDR3 is TGCGCCAGCAGTGACTATTATCCCTTAGTATACGAGCAGTACTTC. It specifies CASSDYYPLVYEQYF.

The gene calls are TRBV11-3 and TRBJ2-1; 10 bases match TRBD2. Germline loops: CDR1 SGHNT, CDR2 YENEEA. Trimming took 0 bases from V and 7 from J; bases not matched to a gene: 3. This CDR3 is 15 amino acids long. DNA for the CDR3: TGTGCCAGCAGCTTAGAACTAGCGGGACATAATGAGCAGTTCTTC. Translating gives CASSLELAGHNEQFF.

The chain links TRBV7-2 to TRBJ1-3; D is possibly TRBD1 (6 bases). Trimming removed 4 bases at V and 0 bases at J, with 16 bases between. CDR1 and CDR2 from the germline V gene are SGHTA and FQGNSA. The CDR3 totals 17 residues. The CDR3 reads CASSSGQSILSGNTIYF. The CDR3 coding sequence is TGTGCCAGCAGCTCCGGACAGTCTATTCTCTCTGGAAACACCATATATTTT.

The chain has TRBV5-1 and TRBJ2-7; a possible D gene is TRBD2 (6 bases). This CDR3 is 12 amino acids long. Germline V gene sequence: CDR1 SGHRS, CDR2 YFSETQ. The germline V and J ends were trimmed by 2 bases and 5 bases, with 8 bases remaining between them. DNA of the CDR3: TGCGCCAGCAGCTTTACGGGGGACGAGCAGTACTTC. It yields the protein CASSFTGDEQYF.

As DNA, the CDR3 is TGTGCCAGTAGTCAACAGGTTTCCCCTGAGCAGTTCTTC. It translates to CASSQQVSPEQFF. The V call is TRBV19, the J call TRBJ2-1, with a tentative D call TRBD1 (5 bases). The CDR3 spans 13 residues. Germline V gene lookup returns CDR1 LNHDA and CDR2 SQIVND (reference sequence). V was shortened by 5 bases and J by 9 bases, with 14 bases between the two germline ends.

The genes are TRBV6-5 and TRBJ2-7; TRBD2 agrees at 7 bases. The germline V gene encodes CDR1 MNHEY and CDR2 SVGAGI. The CDR3 runs to 15 residues. Trimming removed 3 bases from V and 0 bases from J; junction bases left unmatched: 5. CDR3 in amino acids: CASSYLAASSYEQYF. Here the CDR3 DNA reads TGTGCCAGCAGTTATCTAGCGGCTAGCTCCTACGAGCAGTACTTC.

The chain joins TRBV6-5 to TRBJ2-1; 8 bases map to TRBD1. V lost 4 bases and J lost 3; bases outside the gene matches: 2. The CDR3 spans 14 residues. Germline values: CDR1 MNHEY, CDR2 SVGAGI. The CDR3 region is CASSSGQDYNEQFF. The CDR3 DNA sequence: TGTGCCAGCAGTTCGGGACAGGACTACAATGAGCAGTTCTTC.

The gene calls are TRBV30 and TRBJ2-7, with D maybe TRBD1 (5 bases). The CDR3 loop spans 13 amino acids. V shed 2 bases and J shed 3 bases, with 11 bases lying between them. Germline CDR1 GTSNPN, CDR2 SVGIG (reference sequence). CDR3 region: CAWSPLGLYEQYF. The DNA of the CDR3 is TGTGCCTGGAGTCCCTTGGGGCTCTACGAGCAGTACTTC.

This chain uses TRBV2 with TRBJ2-1, with TRBD2 as a possible D gene (5 bases). CDR3 length: 11 residues. V gave up 7 bases and J gave up 6 bases, with 7 bases separating them. Germline V CDR1 and CDR2: SNHLY, FYNNEI. This chain's CDR3 is CASTGFNEQFF. The CDR3 bases are TGTGCCAGCACGGGGTTCAATGAGCAGTTCTTC.

The chain couples TRBV2 to TRBJ1-1; 11 nucleotides line up with TRBD1. Germline V gene lookup returns CDR1 SNHLY and CDR2 FYNNEI. This CDR3 contains 15 residues. V shed 5 bases, J shed 4 bases, and the junction held 6 bases outside the gene matches. Here the CDR3 reads CASSRGTGGITEAFF. CDR3 bases: TGTGCCAGCAGTAGAGGGACAGGGGGTATCACTGAAGCTTTCTTT.